This TCR beta chain comes out of a study of shared clonotypes between healthy human individuals. Regarding the study as a whole: What limited the represented genetic and exposure-history diversity was the small number of donors. Sharing across a handful of donors was seen in roughly 5.2% of naive CD4 clonotypes. Sample collection involved blood only; tissue repertoires are likely different.

The method was immunoSEQ multiplex PCR; TCRdb's version includes in-frame clones alone and lacks a portion of them. The sample holds over a million clones, roughly 96% seen once. The donors were adults (healthy and HIV-negative) with no recent acute infections or vaccinations. The germline V gene has CDR1 SGHNT and CDR2 YYREEE (reference sequence). This CDR3 is 14 amino acids long. The V end lost 1 base, the J end lost 1 base, and 9 bases lay between the germline ends. Worth noting for this clone: The antigen is undetermined.

This clonotype was sampled from a man under 40 in good health. The rearrangement uses TRBV5-4 and TRBJ2-7; D gene ambiguous. Material: naive CD4+ T cells sorted from blood. Sample subset: CD45RA+ positively selected. The CDR3 nucleotides read TGTGCCAGCAGCTTGCTTCCGCGTTCCTACGAGCAGTACTTC. This encodes CASSLLPRSYEQYF.